This T cell receptor (beta chain) was identified in a study of Tregs in tolerant kidney transplant recipients. Looked up from germline, CDR1 is LNHDA and CDR2 is SQIVND (reference sequence). V was pared by 2 bases and J by 0 bases, with 8 bases between. This CDR3 comprises 15 residues. Sequencing used immunoSEQ multiplex PCR; TCRdb keeps in-frame clones, though not all of them. The sample yields about 18,000 clones, roughly four fifths seen once. The TCR sequence derives from a human donor in good health. The chain joins TRBV19 to TRBJ1-3; D remains unclear. The sequencing input was Tregs from blood. The CDR3 DNA is TGTGCCAGTAGTATATCTCCACTCTCTGGAAACACCATATATTTT. This sequence encodes CASSISPLSGNTIYF.